This passage covers 22 T cell receptor beta chains from one sample sequenced in a study of blood T cells in healthy people across ages (dated by TCRdb to the mid-2010s). The library was built by means of 5' RACE. A second 7 to 11 cycle PCR used a sample-barcoded 5' primer and a J-beta primer mix. TCRdb reprocessed the public reads (quality trimming at Q25 with fastp, clone calling with MiXCR) and kept in-frame beta chains. Rows matching on CDR3 protein sequence are summarized as one entry with the most common DNA and genes. For this sample there are around 2 million distinct CDR3 sequences; around 40% appear just once. Jointly, the top ten make up about 23% of the sample. Material: blood. The receptors stem from a human donor in good health.

In its sample, this clonotype was seen once. This chain connects TRBV7-2 to TRBJ1-2; no clear D gene. The CDR3 is 12 residues long. Germline CDR1 and CDR2: SGHTA and FQGNSA. Trimming took 5 bases from V and 6 from J, leaving 10 bases between them. The CDR3 sequence is CASSPRYHGYTF. The CDR3 DNA reads TGTGCCAGCAGCCCCCGTTATCATGGCTACACCTTC.

The chain joins TRBV15 to TRBJ1-5, with 7 positions matching TRBD1. This CDR3 region has 13 residues. Losses at the gene ends were 3 bases for V and 7 bases for J; bases not matched to a gene: 3. Germline V CDR1 and CDR2: LNHNV, YYDKDF (reference sequence). CDR3 in DNA: TGTGCCACCAGCAGGGACAGGTTCCAGCCCCAGCATTTT. Translated: CATSRDRFQPQHF.

This clonotype was picked up a small number of times. The chain uses TRBV6-7 and TRBJ1-5; D is perhaps TRBD1 (6 bases). TRBV6-7 is filed as an ORF, its function uncertain. This CDR3 has 14 residues. V was trimmed by 6 bases and J by 3 bases, leaving 12 bases between them. CDR3 residues: CASRGGRDNQPQHF. CDR3 nucleotide sequence: TGTGCCAGCAGAGGGGGGCGCGACAATCAGCCCCAGCATTTT.

The sample holds a few counts of this clonotype. The J gene is TRBJ2-1, the V gene TRBV24-1; 8 nucleotides agree with TRBD1. J gave up 6 bases and V 0 bases, and 6 bases lay outside the gene matches. The CDR3 is 16 amino acids. In germline, CDR1 is KGHDR, CDR2 SFDVKD. Here the CDR3 reads CATSDLIGTGANEQFF. CDR3 nucleotides: TGTGCCACCAGTGATTTGATCGGGACAGGAGCCAATGAGCAGTTCTTC.

With respect to this clonotype: One end of the junction varies from germline; a read error may be responsible. This chain connects TRBV7-2 to TRBJ2-1; 9 bases match TRBD2. This CDR3 spans 16 amino acids. Germline CDR1 reads SGHTA; CDR2 reads FQGNSA. CDR3 amino acids: CTCSPAWISGGNEQFF. CDR3 DNA sequence: TGTACCTGCAGCCCCGCCTGGATTAGCGGGGGCAATGAGCAGTTCTTC.

The chain combines TRBV4-3 with TRBJ2-4; D ambiguous. This CDR3 is 16 amino acids long. V shed 0 bases and J shed 8 bases, with 17 bases lying between them. Germline-derived CDR1 and CDR2 are LGHNA and YSLEER. The CDR3 nucleotides read TGCGCCAGCAGCCAAGATTTGCCAGGTCTAATGGACATTCAGTACTTC. It translates to CASSQDLPGLMDIQYF.

Comment on this clonotype: An end of the junction does not agree with germline; a read error may underlie this. The chain recombines TRBV5-1 with TRBJ1-4, with 7 bases aligning to TRBD1. CDR1 SGHRS and CDR2 YFSETQ come from the germline V gene. The CDR3 runs 15 residues. This CDR3 is CASSLAGTENEKRFF. The DNA of the CDR3 is TGCGCCAGCAGCCTTGCAGGGACAGAAAATGAAAAACGGTTTTTT.

This sequence joins TRBV12-5 and TRBJ2-1; no reliable D call. The CDR3 runs 14 residues. Germline V gives CDR1 LGHNT, CDR2 FRNRAP. The V and J ends lost 5 bases and 5 bases respectively, with 13 bases between them. CDR3 amino acids: CASGDSGPHNEQFF. The CDR3 region has the DNA TGTGCTAGTGGTGACTCCGGGCCCCACAATGAGCAGTTCTTC.

J is TRBJ2-3 and V is TRBV7-2; unclear D gene. CDR3 size: 14 residues. The germline gives CDR1 SGHTA, CDR2 FQGNSA. V was shortened by 2 bases and J by 6 bases, with 12 bases between the two germline ends. The chain's CDR3 is CASSLSYSTDTQYF. DNA for the CDR3: TGTGCCAGCAGCTTATCGTACTCCACGGATACGCAGTATTTT.

This clonotype has just a few counts. The V call is TRBV20-1, the J call TRBJ2-3; no clear D. Per germline, CDR1 DFQATT and CDR2 SNEGSKA (reference sequence). This CDR3 is 12 amino acids long. Trimming pared 5 bases from V and 3 bases from J, leaving 9 bases between. The CDR3 DNA follows: TGCAGTGCTGGGATAGGAACAGATACGCAGTATTTT. Its translation is CSAGIGTDTQYF.

This chain links TRBV20-1 with TRBJ2-1, with 8 bases aligning to TRBD1. Germline V lookup: CDR1 DFQATT, CDR2 SNEGSKA (reference sequence). V dropped 6 bases and J dropped 2; count of bases not matched to a gene: 6. CDR3 size: 14 residues. CDR3 residues: CSAPGQGPYNEQFF. DNA of the CDR3: TGCAGTGCCCCCGGACAGGGCCCCTACAATGAGCAGTTCTTC.

This clonotype was observed a few times. The chain joins TRBV28 to TRBJ2-1; TRBD2 is a possible D gene (5 bases). This CDR3 region has 12 residues. Germline V gene data show CDR1 as MDHEN and CDR2 as SYDVKM. V was pared by 4 bases and J by 10 bases, with 11 bases between. The CDR3 DNA is TGTGCCAGCAGTTCTCTAGCATACGAGCAGTTCTTC. Translation: CASSSLAYEQFF.

This clonotype turned up a few times. The V gene is TRBV7-3, the J gene TRBJ2-2, with 8 bases lining up with TRBD1. The germline V gene has CDR1 SGHTA and CDR2 FQGTGA. CDR3 length: 15 residues. V trimming: 5 bases; J trimming: 5 bases; junction bases outside the gene matches: 7. CDR3 in amino acids: CASSRTRQGTGELFF. CDR3 bases: TGTGCCAGCAGCCGAACCCGACAGGGGACCGGGGAGCTGTTTTTT.

In its sample, this clonotype was seen a few times. The chain couples TRBV25-1 to TRBJ2-3; D might be TRBD2 (6 bases). This CDR3 comprises 13 residues. Germline V CDR1 and CDR2: MGHDK, SYGVNS. Trimming took off 3 bases at V and 8 bases at J, with 12 bases between the two ends. The CDR3 loop reads CASSEVGSGTQYF. The CDR3 nucleotides are TGTGCCAGCAGTGAGGTTGGTAGCGGTACGCAGTATTTT.

Note on this clonotype: Germline is not matched at one junction end, which may reflect a read error. The chain has TRBV7-9 and TRBJ1-5; 7 bases align to TRBD1. The CDR3 has 15 residues. CDR1 SEHNR and CDR2 FQNEAQ come from the germline V gene (reference sequence). For the CDR3, the DNA is TGTGCCAGCAGCTCGACAGGGTCGGGGGATCAGCTCCAGCATTTT. This encodes CASSSTGSGDQLQHF.

The gene calls are TRBV12-3 or TRBV12-4 and TRBJ2-1; 7 bases align to TRBD1. Trimming removed 7 bases from V and 6 bases from J; junction bases left unmatched: 12. This CDR3 has 15 residues. CDR3 in amino acids: CASTLDRVEANEQFF. CDR3 DNA sequence: TGTGCCAGCACTCTAGACAGGGTGGAGGCCAATGAGCAGTTCTTC.

This clonotype was counted only a few times. The V and J genes are TRBV28 and TRBJ2-5; D is perhaps TRBD2 (5 bases). CDR1 and CDR2 from the germline V gene are MDHEN and SYDVKM. V lost 7 bases and J lost 1, with 7 bases in between. CDR3 length: 12 amino acids. The CDR3 DNA sequence: TGTGCCAGCATGGACTTCCAAGAGACCCAGTACTTC. It encodes CASMDFQETQYF.

This chain joins TRBV5-5 and TRBJ2-7; D not certain. Germline V gives CDR1 SGHKS, CDR2 YYEKEE (reference sequence). V gave up 2 bases and J gave up 1 base, with 10 bases separating them. CDR3 length: 14 amino acids. CDR3 region: CASSFLERSYEQYF. The DNA for the CDR3 is TGTGCCAGCAGCTTTCTGGAGAGATCCTACGAGCAGTACTTC.

This rearrangement joins TRBV28 to TRBJ1-1, with 9 bases identical to TRBD1. Germline V gene sequence: CDR1 MDHEN, CDR2 SYDVKM. V shed 5 bases, J shed 4 bases, and the junction held 14 bases outside the gene matches. This CDR3 has 17 amino acids. This chain's CDR3 is CASSPPGTGSPGTEAFF. The CDR3, as DNA: TGTGCCAGCAGTCCCCCCGGGACAGGGTCTCCCGGCACTGAAGCTTTCTTT.

The genes are TRBV2 and TRBJ2-1, with TRBD1 matching 8 bases. Germline CDR1 is SNHLY and CDR2 is FYNNEI. The CDR3 loop spans 13 amino acids. V lost 7 bases, J lost 8 bases, and 7 bases stayed unmatched. The CDR3, as DNA: TGTGCCAGCAATATAGGGACAGGAGATGAGCAGTTCTTC. Amino acid sequence: CASNIGTGDEQFF.

This clonotype was seen only a few times. The V and J genes are TRBV7-9 and TRBJ2-1; D is ambiguous. CDR1 SEHNR and CDR2 FQNEAQ come from the germline V gene (reference sequence). Trimming took off 5 bases at V and 6 bases at J, with 17 bases between the two ends. CDR3 length: 15 amino acids. In nucleotides, the CDR3 is TGTGCCAGCAGCCCCCTCGGAAGGGCAGGCAATGAGCAGTTCTTC. This encodes CASSPLGRAGNEQFF.

The table lists this clonotype with a few counts. The V gene is TRBV19, the J gene TRBJ2-7, with D maybe TRBD2 (5 bases). The germline V and J ends were trimmed by 1 base and 5 bases, with 6 bases remaining between them. The CDR3 has 12 amino acids. Germline V gene data show CDR1 as LNHDA and CDR2 as SQIVND (reference sequence). This chain's CDR3 is CASSIGGNEQYF. CDR3 bases: TGTGCCAGTAGTATAGGAGGGAACGAGCAGTACTTC.